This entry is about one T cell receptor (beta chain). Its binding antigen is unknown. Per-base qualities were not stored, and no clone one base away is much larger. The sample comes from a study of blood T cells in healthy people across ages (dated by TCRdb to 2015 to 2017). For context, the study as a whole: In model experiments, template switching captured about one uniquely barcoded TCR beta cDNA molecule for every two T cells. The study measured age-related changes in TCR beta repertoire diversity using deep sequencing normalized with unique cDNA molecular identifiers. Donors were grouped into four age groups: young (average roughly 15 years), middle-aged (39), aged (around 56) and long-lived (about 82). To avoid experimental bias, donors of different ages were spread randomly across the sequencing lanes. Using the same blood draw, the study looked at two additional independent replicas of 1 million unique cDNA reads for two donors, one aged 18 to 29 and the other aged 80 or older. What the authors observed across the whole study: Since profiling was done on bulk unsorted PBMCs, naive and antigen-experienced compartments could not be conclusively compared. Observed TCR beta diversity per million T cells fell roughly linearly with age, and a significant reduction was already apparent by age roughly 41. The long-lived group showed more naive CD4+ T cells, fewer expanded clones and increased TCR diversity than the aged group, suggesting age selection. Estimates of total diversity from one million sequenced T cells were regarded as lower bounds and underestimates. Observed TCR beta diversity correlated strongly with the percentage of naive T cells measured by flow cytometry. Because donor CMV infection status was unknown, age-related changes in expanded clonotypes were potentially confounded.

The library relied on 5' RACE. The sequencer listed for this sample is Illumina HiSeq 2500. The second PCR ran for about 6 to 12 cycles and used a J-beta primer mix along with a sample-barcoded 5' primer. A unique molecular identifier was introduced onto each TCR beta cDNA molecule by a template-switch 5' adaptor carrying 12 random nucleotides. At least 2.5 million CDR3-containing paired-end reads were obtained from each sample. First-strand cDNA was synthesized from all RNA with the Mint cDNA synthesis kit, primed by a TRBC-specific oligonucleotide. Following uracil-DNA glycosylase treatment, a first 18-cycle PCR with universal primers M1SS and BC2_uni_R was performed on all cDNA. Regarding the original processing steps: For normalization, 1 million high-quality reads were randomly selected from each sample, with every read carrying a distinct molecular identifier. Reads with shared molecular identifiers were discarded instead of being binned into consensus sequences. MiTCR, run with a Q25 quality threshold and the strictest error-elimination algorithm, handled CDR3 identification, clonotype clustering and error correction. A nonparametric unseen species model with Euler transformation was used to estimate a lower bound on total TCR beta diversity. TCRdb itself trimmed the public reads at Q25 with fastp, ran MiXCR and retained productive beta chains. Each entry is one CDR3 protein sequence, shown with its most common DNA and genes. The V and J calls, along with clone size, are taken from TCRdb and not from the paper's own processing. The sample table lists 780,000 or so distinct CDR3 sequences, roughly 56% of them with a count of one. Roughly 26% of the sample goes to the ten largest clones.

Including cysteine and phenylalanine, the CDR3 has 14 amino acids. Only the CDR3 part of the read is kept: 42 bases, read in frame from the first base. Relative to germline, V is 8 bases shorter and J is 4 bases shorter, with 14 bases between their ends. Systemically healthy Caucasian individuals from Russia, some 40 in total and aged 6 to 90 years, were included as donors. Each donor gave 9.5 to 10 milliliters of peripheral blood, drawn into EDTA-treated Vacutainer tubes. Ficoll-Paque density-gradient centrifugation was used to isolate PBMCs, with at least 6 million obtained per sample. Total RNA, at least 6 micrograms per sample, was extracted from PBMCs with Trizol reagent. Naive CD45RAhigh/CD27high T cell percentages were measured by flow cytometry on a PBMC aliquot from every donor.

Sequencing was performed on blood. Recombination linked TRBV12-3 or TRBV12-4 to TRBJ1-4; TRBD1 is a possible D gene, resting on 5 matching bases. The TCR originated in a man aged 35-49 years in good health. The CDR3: CASREGAFNEKLFF. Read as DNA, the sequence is TGTGCCAGCCGAGAAGGGGCCTTTAATGAAAAACTGTTTTTT.